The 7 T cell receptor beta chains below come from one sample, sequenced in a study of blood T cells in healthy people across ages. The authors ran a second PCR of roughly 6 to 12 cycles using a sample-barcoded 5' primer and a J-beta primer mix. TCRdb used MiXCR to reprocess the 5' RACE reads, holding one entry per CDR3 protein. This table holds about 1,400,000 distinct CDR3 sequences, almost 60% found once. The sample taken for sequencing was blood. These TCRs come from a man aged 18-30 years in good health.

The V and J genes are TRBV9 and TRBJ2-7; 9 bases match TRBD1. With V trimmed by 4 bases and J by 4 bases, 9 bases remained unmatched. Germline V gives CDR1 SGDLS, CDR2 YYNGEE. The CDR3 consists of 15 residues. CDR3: CASSQDPTGGYEQYF. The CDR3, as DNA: TGTGCCAGCAGCCAAGACCCGACAGGGGGGTACGAGCAGTACTTC.

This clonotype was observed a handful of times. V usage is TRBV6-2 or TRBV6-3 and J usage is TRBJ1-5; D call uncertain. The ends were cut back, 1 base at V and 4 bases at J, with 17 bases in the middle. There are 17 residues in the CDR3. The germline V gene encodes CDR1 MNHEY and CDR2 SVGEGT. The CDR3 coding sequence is TGTGCCAGCAGTTACTTATATCGATCGTTGCAAAATCAGCCCCAGCATTTT. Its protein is CASSYLYRSLQNQPQHF.

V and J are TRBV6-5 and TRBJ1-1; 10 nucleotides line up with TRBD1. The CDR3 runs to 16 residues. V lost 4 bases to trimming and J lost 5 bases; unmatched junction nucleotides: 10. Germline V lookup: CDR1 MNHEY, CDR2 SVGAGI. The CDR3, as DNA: TGTGCCAGCAGTTGGACAGGGGGGTCTCTGTCGACTGAAGCTTTCTTT. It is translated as CASSWTGGSLSTEAFF.

As DNA, the CDR3 is TGCAGTGCTAGGGACATAGCATATGAGCAGTTCTTC. This codes for CSARDIAYEQFF. The chain recombines TRBV20-1 with TRBJ2-1; a possible D gene is TRBD1 (5 bases). Germline V lookup: CDR1 DFQATT, CDR2 SNEGSKA (reference sequence). Between the trimmed V and J ends, which lost 3 bases and 8 bases, there was a span of 11 bases. CDR3 length: 12 amino acids.

The CDR3 sequence: CASSLIRSQDFTDTQYF. CDR3 DNA: TGCGCCAGCAGCTTGATACGGAGCCAAGACTTCACAGATACGCAGTATTTT. The chain couples TRBV5-1 to TRBJ2-3; no clear D. Germline CDR1 and CDR2: SGHRS and YFSETQ. This CDR3 is 17 amino acids long. V was shortened by 1 base and J by 2 bases, with 17 bases between the two germline ends.

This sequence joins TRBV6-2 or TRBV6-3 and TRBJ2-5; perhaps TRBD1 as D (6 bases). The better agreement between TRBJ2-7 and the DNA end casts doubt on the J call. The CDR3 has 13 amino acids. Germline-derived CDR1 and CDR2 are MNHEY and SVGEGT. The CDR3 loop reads CASSSGAVYEQYF. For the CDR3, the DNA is TGTGCCAGCAGTTCAGGGGCTGTCTACGAGCAGTACTTC.

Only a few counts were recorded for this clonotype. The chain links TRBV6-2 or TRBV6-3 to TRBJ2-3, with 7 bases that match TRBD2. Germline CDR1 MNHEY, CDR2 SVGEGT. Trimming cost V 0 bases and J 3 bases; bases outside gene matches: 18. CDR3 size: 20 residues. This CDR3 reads CASSYSRRLGPGGGTDTQYF. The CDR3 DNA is TGTGCCAGCAGTTACTCGAGGAGGTTGGGCCCTGGCGGGGGTACAGATACGCAGTATTTT.